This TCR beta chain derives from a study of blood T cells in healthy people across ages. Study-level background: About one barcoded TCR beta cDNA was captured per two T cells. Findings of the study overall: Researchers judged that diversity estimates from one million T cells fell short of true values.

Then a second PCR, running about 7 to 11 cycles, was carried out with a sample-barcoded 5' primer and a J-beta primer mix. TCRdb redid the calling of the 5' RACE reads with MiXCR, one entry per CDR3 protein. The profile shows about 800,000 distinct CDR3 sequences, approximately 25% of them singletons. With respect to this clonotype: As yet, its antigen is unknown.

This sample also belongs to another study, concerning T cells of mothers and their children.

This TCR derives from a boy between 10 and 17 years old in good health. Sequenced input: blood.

CDR3: CASSLARGASYEQYF. The DNA of the CDR3 is TGTGCCAGCAGCTTAGCGAGAGGGGCGTCCTACGAGCAGTACTTC. The V call is TRBV7-9, the J call TRBJ2-7; possibly TRBD1 or TRBD2 for D (5 bases each). The V gene lost 0 bases and the J gene lost 1 base, with 10 bases spanning the gap. CDR3 length equals 15 residues. Germline V gives CDR1 SEHNR, CDR2 FQNEAQ (reference sequence).